Following are 23 T cell receptor beta chains from one sample sequenced in a study of cytomegalovirus exposure and HLA in healthy donors. The PCR made use of 60 Vbeta and 13 Jbeta primers. TCRdb's copy holds only in-frame clones and misses some; the assay was immunoSEQ multiplex PCR. The sample has about 100,000 clones, approximately 81% seen once. The sample comprised PBMCs. These receptors all stem from a male donor in good health and CMV-seropositive.

CDR3 coding DNA: TGTGCCAGCAGCCAACGGACAGGGATGAATTCACCCCTCCACTTT. Residues: CASSQRTGMNSPLHF. V and J are TRBV14 and TRBJ1-6; 8 bases agree with TRBD1. V lost 2 bases and J lost 7; bases outside the gene matches: 4. This CDR3 is built from 15 residues. Germline lookup yields CDR1 SGHDN and CDR2 FVKESK.

The genes are TRBV6-5 and TRBJ2-2; 7 bases fit TRBD1. The CDR3 is made up of 15 amino acids. Trimming removed 6 bases from V and 4 bases from J; junction bases left unmatched: 8. Germline V gives CDR1 MNHEY, CDR2 SVGAGI. The CDR3 coding sequence is TGTGCCAGCAGGCACAGGGGCGCCCTCACCGGGGAGCTGTTTTTT. It is translated as CASRHRGALTGELFF.

The J gene is TRBJ1-1, the V gene TRBV7-9; 7 bases map to TRBD1. Looked up from germline, CDR1 is SEHNR and CDR2 is FQNEAQ (reference sequence). The CDR3 runs 16 residues. With 6 bases clipped from V and 4 bases from J, the junction kept 14 bases outside the gene matches. CDR3 sequence reads: CASSHSGAGGSTEAFF. For the CDR3, the DNA is TGTGCCAGCAGTCATTCAGGAGCAGGGGGAAGCACTGAAGCTTTCTTT.

V is TRBV10-2 and J is TRBJ1-1; D might be TRBD1 (6 bases). The CDR3 length is 14 residues. Germline CDR1 is WSHSY and CDR2 is SAAADI. V gave up 6 bases and J gave up 0 bases, with 11 bases separating them. DNA of the CDR3: TGCGCCAGCAGGCGACAGGTCATGAACACTGAAGCTTTCTTT. Translated, it gives CASRRQVMNTEAFF.

The chain links TRBV18 to TRBJ2-7; no reliable D call. CDR3 length: 15 amino acids. Trimming pared 3 bases from V and 6 bases from J, leaving 18 bases between. Looked up from germline, CDR1 is KGHSH and CDR2 is LQKENI. The CDR3, as DNA: TGTGCCAGCTCACCCCTGGCACAGTCGACCGGCGAGCAGTACTTC. Translated: CASSPLAQSTGEQYF.

In this sample, this clone turned up a few times. The chain carries TRBV5-4 and TRBJ2-1; TRBD1 matches 8 bases. The CDR3 covers 15 residues. Germline lookup yields CDR1 SGHNT and CDR2 YYREEE (reference sequence). Trimming cost V 3 bases and J 7 bases; bases outside gene matches: 9. The CDR3 coding sequence is TGTGCCAGCAGCTCGAGGCTCAGGGGGCAAAATGAGCAGTTCTTC. It is translated as CASSSRLRGQNEQFF.

The J gene is TRBJ2-3, the V gene TRBV7-9, with a tentative D call TRBD2 (5 bases). Germline V gives CDR1 SEHNR, CDR2 FQNEAQ (reference sequence). The CDR3 is made up of 12 amino acids. V was shortened by 3 bases and J by 4 bases, with 5 bases between the two germline ends. The CDR3 region is CASSFSADTQYF. The CDR3 DNA is TGTGCCAGCAGCTTTAGCGCAGATACGCAGTATTTT.

This clone was seen a few times. V is TRBV7-8 and J is TRBJ1-1, with 8 bases aligning to TRBD1. CDR1 and CDR2 (germline): SGHVS, FQNEAQ. The CDR3 is made up of 14 amino acids. Trimming at V came to 2 bases and at J to 2 bases, leaving 1 base not matched to a gene. CDR3 DNA: TGTGCCAGCAGCTTAACAGGGGGAAACACTGAAGCTTTCTTT. Amino acid sequence: CASSLTGGNTEAFF. The full variable domain, in which reference TRBV7-8 and TRBJ1-1 provide the parts outside the CDR3, is GAGVSQSPRYKVAKRGQDVALRCDPISGHVSLFWYQQALGQGPEFLTYFQNEAQLDKSGLPSDRFFAERPEGSVSTLKIQRTQQEDSAVYLCASSLTGGNTEAFFGQGTRLTVV.

The rearrangement uses TRBV4-2 and TRBJ1-4; TRBD1 matches 7 bases. Per the germline V gene, CDR1 is LGHNA and CDR2 is YNFKEQ. Germline trimming cut 3 bases from V and 5 bases from J; bases unmatched to any gene: 6. The CDR3 extends over 15 amino acids. CDR3: CASSHPGGQNEKLFF. The CDR3 DNA follows: TGTGCCAGCAGCCATCCCGGGGGACAGAATGAAAAACTGTTTTTT.

The chain links TRBV12-5 to TRBJ2-3; the D gene is possibly TRBD2 (5 bases). The V and J ends lost 6 bases and 8 bases respectively, with 24 bases between them. CDR1 is LGHNT, CDR2 FRNRAP, per germline. The CDR3 runs 16 residues. CDR3 coding DNA: TGTGCTAGTGGCCCCTGGGGTAGCCCTAGCCAAGGTACGCAGTATTTT. This sequence encodes CASGPWGSPSQGTQYF.

The rearrangement joins TRBV4-2 to TRBJ1-6, with no clear D. The germline V gene has CDR1 LGHNA and CDR2 YNFKEQ. The V end was cut by 0 bases, the J end by 7 bases, with 7 bases between. CDR3 size: 14 residues. CDR3 residues: CASSQDSRNSPLHF. The CDR3 DNA reads TGTGCCAGCAGCCAAGATTCCAGAAATTCACCCCTCCACTTT.

V gene TRBV6-5 combines with J gene TRBJ1-2, with D maybe TRBD1 (6 bases). The V gene lost 6 bases and the J gene lost 2 bases, with 13 bases spanning the gap. Looked up from germline, CDR1 is MNHEY and CDR2 is SVGAGI. The CDR3 length is 14 residues. The chain's CDR3 is CASRGSGANYGYTF. In DNA form, the CDR3 reads TGTGCCAGCAGGGGATCAGGGGCAAACTATGGCTACACCTTC.

The V gene is TRBV19, the J gene TRBJ1-5, with D possibly TRBD1 on 6 matching bases. The ends were cut back, 10 bases at V and 2 bases at J, with 18 bases in the middle. The germline V gene encodes CDR1 LNHDA and CDR2 SQIVND (reference sequence). The CDR3 covers 15 residues. The CDR3 is CATLKPGQGNQPQHF. In DNA, the CDR3 is TGTGCCACCCTTAAACCGGGACAAGGCAATCAGCCCCAGCATTTT.

V and J are TRBV7-9 and TRBJ2-2, with 7 bases aligning to TRBD2. With 5 bases clipped from V and 7 bases from J, the junction kept 13 bases outside the gene matches. Germline V lookup: CDR1 SEHNR, CDR2 FQNEAQ (reference sequence). The CDR3 is 16 residues long. CDR3 nucleotide sequence: TGTGCCAGCAGCCTTTCAAGGACTAGTGAGGACGGGGAGCTGTTTTTT. It codes for CASSLSRTSEDGELFF. Supplemented by reference TRBV7-9 and TRBJ2-2, the full variable domain reads DTGVSQNPRHKITKRGQNVTFRCDPISEHNRLYWYRQTLGQGPEFLTYFQNEAQLEKSRLLSDRFSAERPKGSFSTLEIQRTEQGDSAMYLCASSLSRTSEDGELFFGEGSRLTVL.

V usage is TRBV19 and J usage is TRBJ1-6; possibly TRBD1 for D (6 bases). This CDR3 spans 18 amino acids. Deletions cut 3 bases from V and 5 bases from J, with 20 bases between. The germline gives CDR1 LNHDA, CDR2 SQIVND (reference sequence). CDR3 DNA sequence: TGTGCCAGTAGTATGGGAGAATACGGCAGGGGCGATAATTCACCCCTCCACTTT. It codes for CASSMGEYGRGDNSPLHF.

V and J are TRBV18 and TRBJ1-1, with 11 bases matching TRBD1. Germline V lookup: CDR1 KGHSH, CDR2 LQKENI. The V gene end was trimmed by 2 bases and the J gene end by 8 bases; junction bases not matched to a gene: 7. The CDR3 length is 15 residues. The CDR3 here is CASSPGQGASEEAFF. CDR3 sequence (DNA): TGTGCCAGCTCACCAGGACAGGGGGCAAGTGAGGAAGCTTTCTTT. Full variable domain (outside the CDR3, taken from reference TRBV18 and TRBJ1-1): NAGVMQNPRHLVRRRGQEARLRCSPMKGHSHVYWYRQLPEEGLKFMVYLQKENIIDESGMPKERFSAEFPKEGPSILRIQQVVRGDSAAYFCASSPGQGASEEAFFGQGTRLTVV.

The chain employs TRBV19 and TRBJ2-7; no definite D call. The CDR3 contains 12 residues. The germline CDR1 and CDR2 sequences are LNHDA and SQIVND (reference sequence). V lost 3 bases and J lost 3, with 6 bases in between. CDR3 sequence: CASSMNIYEQYF. The CDR3 DNA sequence: TGTGCCAGTAGTATGAACATCTACGAGCAGTACTTC.

The chain has TRBV7-9 and TRBJ2-7; 10 bases match TRBD1. This CDR3 has 14 amino acids. V lost 5 bases and J lost 4; bases outside the gene matches: 5. Per germline, CDR1 SEHNR and CDR2 FQNEAQ (reference sequence). The CDR3 bases are TGTGCCAGCAGCGGAGGGACAGGGGATTACGAGCAGTACTTC. It specifies CASSGGTGDYEQYF.

The J gene is TRBJ1-1, the V gene TRBV25-1, with a tentative D call TRBD1 (6 bases). Germline V gene sequence: CDR1 MGHDK, CDR2 SYGVNS. Trimming stripped 4 bases from V and 4 bases from J, with 13 bases between. This CDR3 is built from 14 residues. This CDR3 reads CASSAQGRGTEAFF. CDR3 coding DNA: TGTGCCAGCAGTGCACAGGGTAGGGGCACTGAAGCTTTCTTT.

The CDR3 sequence is CASEGAGDYEQYF. The CDR3 nucleotides read TGTGCCAGTGAAGGGGCAGGGGACTACGAGCAGTACTTC. V usage is TRBV7-2 and J usage is TRBJ2-7, with D perhaps matching TRBD1 (6 bases). Deletions cut 9 bases from V and 3 bases from J, with 15 bases between. From germline, CDR1 is SGHTA and CDR2 FQGNSA. CDR3 length: 13 amino acids.

CDR3 sequence reads: CASSESGFGSSGNTIYF. Here the CDR3 DNA reads TGCGCCAGCAGTGAGTCGGGTTTTGGGAGCTCTGGAAACACCATATATTTT. V and J are TRBV10-1 and TRBJ1-3; D gene unclear. Germline V gene sequence: CDR1 WNHNN, CDR2 SYGVQD (reference sequence). V lost 0 bases, J lost 0 bases, and 12 bases lay in between. The CDR3 is 17 amino acids.

A remark on this clone: One end of the junction does not line up with germline, which may come from a read error. The V call is TRBV5-1, the J call TRBJ1-2; the match to TRBD1 covers 8 bases. This CDR3 is 15 amino acids long. The germline V gene encodes CDR1 SGHRS and CDR2 YFSETQ. Here the CDR3 DNA reads TGCGCCAGCAGCACCCGGACAGGGCGCCGGGGAGGCTACATCTTC. Amino acids: CASSTRTGRRGGYIF.

This sequence joins TRBV28 and TRBJ2-5, with TRBD2 identical over 12 bases. The CDR3 spans 16 residues. J gave up 5 bases and V 2 bases, and 6 bases lay outside the gene matches. Germline V lookup: CDR1 MDHEN, CDR2 SYDVKM. The CDR3 sequence: CASSLPLAGGLETQYF. The CDR3 bases are TGTGCCAGCAGTTTACCCCTAGCGGGGGGGCTTGAGACCCAGTACTTC.